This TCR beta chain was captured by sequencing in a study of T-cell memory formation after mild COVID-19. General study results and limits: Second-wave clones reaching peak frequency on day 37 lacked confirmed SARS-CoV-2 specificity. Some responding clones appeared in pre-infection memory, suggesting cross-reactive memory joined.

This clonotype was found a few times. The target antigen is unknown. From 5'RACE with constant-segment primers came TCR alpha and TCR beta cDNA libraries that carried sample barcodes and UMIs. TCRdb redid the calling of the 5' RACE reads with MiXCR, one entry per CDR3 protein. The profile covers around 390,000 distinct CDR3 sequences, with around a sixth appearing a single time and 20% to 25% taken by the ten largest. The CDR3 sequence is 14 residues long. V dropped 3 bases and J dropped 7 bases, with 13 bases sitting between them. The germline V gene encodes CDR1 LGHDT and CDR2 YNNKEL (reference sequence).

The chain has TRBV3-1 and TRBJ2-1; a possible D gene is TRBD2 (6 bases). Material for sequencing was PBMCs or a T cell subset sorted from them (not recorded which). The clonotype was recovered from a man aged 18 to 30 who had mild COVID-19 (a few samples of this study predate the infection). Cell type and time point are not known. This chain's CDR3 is CASSQEILANEQFF. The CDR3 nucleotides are TGTGCCAGCAGCCAGGAGATACTAGCAAATGAGCAGTTCTTC.